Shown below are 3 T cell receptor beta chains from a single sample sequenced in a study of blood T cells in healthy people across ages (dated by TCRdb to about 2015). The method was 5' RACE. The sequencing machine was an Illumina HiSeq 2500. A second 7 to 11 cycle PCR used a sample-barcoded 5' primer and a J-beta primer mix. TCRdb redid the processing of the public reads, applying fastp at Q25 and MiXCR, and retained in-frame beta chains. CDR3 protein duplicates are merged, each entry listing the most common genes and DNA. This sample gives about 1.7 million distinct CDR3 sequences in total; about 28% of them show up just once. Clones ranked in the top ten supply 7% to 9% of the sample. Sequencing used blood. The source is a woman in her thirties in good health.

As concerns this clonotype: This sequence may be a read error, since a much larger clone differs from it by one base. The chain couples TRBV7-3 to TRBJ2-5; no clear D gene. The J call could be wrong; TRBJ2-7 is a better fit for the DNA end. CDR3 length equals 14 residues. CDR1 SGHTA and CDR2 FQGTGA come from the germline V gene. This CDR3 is CASSLSALPYEQYF. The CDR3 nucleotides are TGTGCCAGCAGCTTATCTGCCCTACCCTACGAGCAGTACTTC.

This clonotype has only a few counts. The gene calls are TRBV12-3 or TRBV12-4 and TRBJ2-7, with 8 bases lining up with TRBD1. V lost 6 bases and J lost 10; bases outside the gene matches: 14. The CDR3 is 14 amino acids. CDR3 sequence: CASRASGQGSPQYF. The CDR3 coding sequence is TGTGCCAGCAGGGCCTCAGGACAGGGTAGTCCTCAGTACTTC.

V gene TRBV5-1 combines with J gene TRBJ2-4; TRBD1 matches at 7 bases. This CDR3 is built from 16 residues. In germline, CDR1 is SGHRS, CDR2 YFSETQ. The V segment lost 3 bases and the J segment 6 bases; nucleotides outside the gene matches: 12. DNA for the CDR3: TGCGCCAGCAGCTCACTGGGGTGGGACAGCCGAAACATTCAGTACTTC. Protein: CASSSLGWDSRNIQYF.